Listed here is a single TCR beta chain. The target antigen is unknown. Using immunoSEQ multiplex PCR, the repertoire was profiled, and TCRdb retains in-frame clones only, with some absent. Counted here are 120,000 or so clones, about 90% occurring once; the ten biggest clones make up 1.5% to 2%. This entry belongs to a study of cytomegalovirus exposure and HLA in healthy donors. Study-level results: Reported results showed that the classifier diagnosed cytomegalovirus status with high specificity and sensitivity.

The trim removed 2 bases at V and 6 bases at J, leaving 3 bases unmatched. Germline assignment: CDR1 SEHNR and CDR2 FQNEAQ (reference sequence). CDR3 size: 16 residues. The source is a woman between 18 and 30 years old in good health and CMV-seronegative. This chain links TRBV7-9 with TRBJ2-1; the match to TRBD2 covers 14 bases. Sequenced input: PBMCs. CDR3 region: CASSLYGTSGSNEQFF. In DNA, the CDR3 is TGTGCCAGCAGCTTATACGGGACTAGCGGGAGCAATGAGCAGTTCTTC.